One sample yielded the 22 T cell receptor beta chains listed below, sequenced in a study of shared clonotypes between healthy human individuals. Produced via immunoSEQ multiplex PCR; TCRdb's table is partial and in-frame only. The sample gives over a million clones, around 78% of which show up once; roughly 0.62% is in the top ten. Sequenced input: memory CD4+ T cells from PBMCs. The subset: CD45RA-negative fraction. These receptors all come from a man younger than 30 in good health. Some clones in this sample may be carry-over from other donors' samples.

This rearrangement joins TRBV4-3 to TRBJ2-7, with 11 bases aligning to TRBD2. The ends lost 1 base at V and 2 bases at J; junction bases unmatched: 10. The CDR3 loop spans 18 amino acids. CDR1 and CDR2 (germline): LGHNA, YSLEER. The CDR3 DNA is TGCGCCAGCAGCCAAGGGGAAAGGGGGACTAGCGGACCCTACGAGCAGTACTTC. It encodes CASSQGERGTSGPYEQYF.

This chain connects TRBV11-2 to TRBJ2-7; TRBD2 matches at 14 bases. This CDR3 comprises 17 residues. The trim removed 4 bases at V and 4 bases at J, leaving 9 bases unmatched. Germline assignment: CDR1 SGHAT and CDR2 FQNNGV. This CDR3 reads CASSSRYGLAGGYEQYF. CDR3 nucleotides: TGTGCCAGCAGCTCCCGATATGGACTAGCGGGAGGTTACGAGCAGTACTTC.

The chain joins TRBV27 to TRBJ2-7; 8 nucleotides line up with TRBD1. J gave up 6 bases and V 3 bases, and 7 bases lay outside the gene matches. Germline V CDR1 and CDR2: MNHEY, SMNVEV (reference sequence). The CDR3 totals 14 residues. The CDR3 protein is CASSFGTGAGEQYF. Written as DNA, the CDR3 is TGTGCCAGCAGTTTCGGGACAGGCGCGGGCGAGCAGTACTTC.

The rearrangement uses TRBV14 and TRBJ2-1; maybe TRBD2 (8 bases). V was clipped by 4 bases and J by 5 bases, with 27 bases between them. From germline, CDR1 is SGHDN and CDR2 FVKESK. The CDR3 runs to 19 residues. The CDR3 nucleotides are TGTGCCAGCAGCCCACGGGACAGTAGAATAGCGGGGAGGAACAATGAGCAGTTCTTC. Encoded protein: CASSPRDSRIAGRNNEQFF.

This chain connects TRBV2 to TRBJ1-4; the D gene is possibly TRBD1 (5 bases). In germline, CDR1 is SNHLY, CDR2 FYNNEI. The CDR3 contains 13 residues. Trimming shortened V by 4 bases and J by 17 bases, and 20 bases separated the two germline ends. The CDR3, as DNA: TGTGCCAGCAGTGGGGACTCCCCCCAGAGCAGTTTTTTT. Its translation is CASSGDSPQSSFF.

The rearrangement links TRBV5-1 to TRBJ2-5; D call uncertain. Germline-derived CDR1 and CDR2 are SGHRS and YFSETQ. This CDR3 region has 13 residues. Trimming cost V 6 bases and J 1 base, with 10 bases left between them. CDR3 DNA sequence: TGCGCCAGCAAGAGGCAGCTCCAAGAGACCCAGTACTTC. It translates to CASKRQLQETQYF.

This clone turned up a few times. A far larger clone is just one base off, so this is likely a read error. At the DNA level, this CDR3 is encoded by other sequences in the same sample as well. The rearrangement joins TRBV30 to TRBJ1-1, with a possible D match to TRBD1 (5 bases). This CDR3 has 13 residues. Deletions cut 1 base from V and 0 bases from J, with 6 bases between. CDR1 and CDR2 from the germline V gene are GTSNPN and SVGIG (reference sequence). Here the CDR3 DNA reads TGTGCCTGGAGTGCGGGGGTGAACACTGAAGCTTTCTTT. Translating gives CAWSAGVNTEAFF. The variable domain in full, completed from reference TRBV30 and TRBJ1-1, reads SQTIHQWPATLVQPVGSPLSLECTVEGTSNPNLYWYRQAAGRGLQLLFYSVGIGQISSEVPQNLSASRPQDRQFILSSKKLLLSDSGFYLCAWSAGVNTEAFFGQGTRLTVV.

This clone was seen more than once but under ten times. The same CDR3 also results from other DNA sequences found in this sample. This sequence joins TRBV13 and TRBJ2-1; 9 nucleotides agree with TRBD1. Germline V gene data show CDR1 as PRHDT and CDR2 as FYEKMQ (reference sequence). V was clipped by 5 bases and J by 6 bases; unmatched bases: 8. This CDR3 comprises 15 residues. CDR3 region: CASSPGQGRGNEQFF. The CDR3 DNA sequence: TGTGCCAGCAGCCCAGGACAGGGGAGAGGCAATGAGCAGTTCTTC.

The chain carries TRBV28 and TRBJ1-2; no clear D gene. Trimming cost V 3 bases and J 2 bases, with 7 bases left between them. The CDR3 loop spans 13 amino acids. The germline gives CDR1 MDHEN, CDR2 SYDVKM. The CDR3 spells CASSLSQNYGYTF. The CDR3 coding sequence is TGTGCCAGCAGTTTGTCGCAGAACTATGGCTACACCTTC.

The genes are TRBV5-1 and TRBJ2-7; 12 nucleotides match TRBD2. The germline V gene encodes CDR1 SGHRS and CDR2 YFSETQ. Trimming removed 2 bases from V and 3 bases from J; junction bases left unmatched: 6. The length of the CDR3 is 16 residues. The CDR3 sequence is CASSLRTSGAHYEQYF. CDR3 bases: TGCGCCAGCAGCTTACGGACTAGCGGGGCACACTACGAGCAGTACTTC.

A few counts support this clone. The sample holds other DNA sequences that translate to the same CDR3. This chain joins TRBV7-3 and TRBJ2-3; D perhaps matches TRBD2 (5 bases). CDR3 length: 14 amino acids. Germline V gene sequence: CDR1 SGHTA, CDR2 FQGTGA. V was shortened by 3 bases and J by 1 base, with 8 bases between the two germline ends. This chain's CDR3 is CASSLGGRTDTQYF. In nucleotides, the CDR3 is TGTGCCAGCAGCTTGGGCGGGCGCACAGATACGCAGTATTTT.

This clone was seen only a few times. The gene calls are TRBV6-6 and TRBJ1-5, with D uncertain. The CDR3 totals 11 residues. Deletions cut 6 bases from V and 3 bases from J, with 3 bases between. Germline values: CDR1 MNHNY, CDR2 SVGAGI (reference sequence). As DNA, the CDR3 is TGTGCCAGCAGAAACAATCAGCCCCAGCATTTT. Translated, it gives CASRNNQPQHF.

The chain is built from TRBV9 and TRBJ1-4; unclear D gene. The CDR3 runs to 14 residues. Trimming pared 4 bases from V and 7 bases from J, leaving 14 bases between. CDR1 SGDLS and CDR2 YYNGEE come from the germline V gene. The CDR3 DNA sequence: TGTGCCAGCAGCCCCTTAGCGCTTAGTGAAAAACTGTTTTTT. This encodes CASSPLALSEKLFF.

The table lists this clone with a few counts. This chain connects TRBV7-2 to TRBJ2-2; D not resolved. Germline loops: CDR1 SGHTA, CDR2 FQGNSA. Trimming removed 4 bases at V and 0 bases at J, with 9 bases between. This CDR3 has 15 amino acids. Here the CDR3 reads CASSSGRANTGELFF. The CDR3 nucleotides are TGTGCCAGCAGCTCTGGGCGCGCGAACACCGGGGAGCTGTTTTTT.

As concerns this clone: Different DNA sequences within this sample yield the same CDR3. The genes are TRBV28 and TRBJ2-5, with TRBD2 identical over 7 bases. This CDR3 has 14 residues. The junction had 6 bases not matched to a gene; V was cut back by 3 bases and J by 5 bases. CDR1 and CDR2 (germline): MDHEN, SYDVKM. The CDR3 is CASSFGGEGETQYF. The CDR3 region has the DNA TGTGCCAGCAGTTTTGGTGGGGAGGGGGAGACCCAGTACTTC.

The J gene is TRBJ2-1, the V gene TRBV11-1; tentative D call: TRBD2 (5 bases). Germline CDR1 SGHAT, CDR2 FQDESV (reference sequence). CDR3 size: 15 residues. V dropped 3 bases and J dropped 4 bases, with 13 bases sitting between them. In DNA form, the CDR3 reads TGTGCCAGCAGCTTCAACCCCGGGGTGTACAATGAGCAGTTCTTC. Protein sequence: CASSFNPGVYNEQFF. Variable domain in full (rest from reference TRBV11-1 and TRBJ2-1): EAEVAQSPRYKITEKSQAVAFWCDPISGHATLYWYRQILGQGPELLVQFQDESVVDDSQLPKDRFSAERLKGVDSTLKIQPAELGDSAMYLCASSFNPGVYNEQFFGPGTRLTVL.

This clone showed up just a few times. This chain uses TRBV30 with TRBJ1-1, with D uncertain. The CDR3 sequence is 13 residues long. The ends were cut back, 4 bases at V and 1 base at J, with 10 bases in the middle. Germline CDR1 GTSNPN, CDR2 SVGIG (reference sequence). In nucleotides, the CDR3 is TGTGCCTGGACAGCTGGTAGGAACACTGAAGCTTTCTTT. This encodes CAWTAGRNTEAFF.

The chain combines TRBV19 with TRBJ1-2, with 7 bases identical to TRBD1. With V trimmed by 0 bases and J by 6 bases, 4 bases remained unmatched. In germline, CDR1 is LNHDA, CDR2 SQIVND (reference sequence). The CDR3 has 14 amino acids. The CDR3 sequence: CASSIEQGRNGYTF. The CDR3 nucleotides read TGTGCCAGTAGTATAGAACAGGGGCGGAATGGCTACACCTTC.

The chain is built from TRBV2 and TRBJ1-5; possible D gene TRBD1, 5 bases. The CDR3 contains 14 residues. V shed 2 bases and J shed 9 bases, with 14 bases lying between them. The germline gives CDR1 SNHLY, CDR2 FYNNEI. CDR3 residues: CASSEYGRGGPQHF. CDR3 DNA sequence: TGTGCCAGCAGTGAATATGGACGCGGGGGGCCCCAGCATTTT.

This clone was recorded only once. The V and J genes are TRBV10-3 and TRBJ2-1, with 7 positions matching TRBD2. Germline V gene sequence: CDR1 ENHRY, CDR2 SYGVKD. The CDR3 consists of 15 residues. Trimming took 3 bases from V and 7 from J; bases not matched to a gene: 9. CDR3 residues: CAISDGRGKWNEQFF. The CDR3 DNA follows: TGTGCCATCAGTGATGGGCGGGGGAAGTGGAATGAGCAGTTCTTC.

The CDR3: CASSQEGNSGNTIYF. The CDR3 DNA follows: TGCGCCAGCAGCCAGGAAGGGAACTCTGGAAACACCATATATTTT. The rearrangement links TRBV4-1 to TRBJ1-3; D is undetermined. This CDR3 comprises 15 residues. V was pared by 3 bases and J by 0 bases, with 9 bases between. Germline V gene lookup returns CDR1 MGHRA and CDR2 YSYEKL.

The rearrangement uses TRBV4-1 and TRBJ1-2, with 8 bases lining up with TRBD1. This CDR3 has 16 amino acids. V shed 1 base, J shed 4 bases, and the junction held 8 bases outside the gene matches. Germline-derived CDR1 and CDR2 are MGHRA and YSYEKL. This CDR3 reads CASSQVSGQGGYGYTF. The CDR3, as DNA: TGCGCCAGCAGCCAAGTTTCCGGACAGGGAGGCTATGGCTACACCTTC.